This paragraph reports one TCR beta chain. Its target is not known. This sample is drawn from a study of OX40 agonist ivuxolimab in advanced cancers. Study results and limitations: Low clonal expansion, among the lowest seen, marked partial responders at 0.1-3.0 mg/kg. The study did not work out the antigen specificity of the expanded peripheral T cells.

The V and J ends lost 0 bases and 2 bases, in that order; junction bases with no gene match: 9. The CDR3 contains 17 residues. Germline-derived CDR1 and CDR2 are SGHRS and YFSETQ. Only in-frame clones appear in the TCRdb table, and some are missing; sequencing was by immunoSEQ multiplex PCR. Among approximately 45,000 clones listed, roughly 94% were seen once. Autoimmune disease history or systemic immunosuppression excluded patients. The receptor was isolated from an adult with an advanced solid tumor such as melanoma, head and neck, liver or kidney cancer. V and J are TRBV5-1 and TRBJ2-3, with TRBD2 identical over 7 bases. The sequencing here drew on CD4+ or CD8+ T cells sorted from blood, taken in a trial of the OX40 agonist ivuxolimab. CDR3 coding DNA: TGCGCCAGCAGCTTGGGGCTAGCGGAGCTCATCACAGATACGCAGTATTTT. Its protein is CASSLGLAELITDTQYF.